The present entry profiles one T cell receptor beta chain with its context. The same CDR3 also results from other DNA sequences found in this sample. The data stem from a study of blood T cell repertoires in COVID-19. The V end lost 0 bases, the J end lost 3 bases, and 9 bases lay between the germline ends. The CDR3 is made up of 15 amino acids. The germline gives CDR1 LNHNV, CDR2 YYDKDF (reference sequence). Using immunoSEQ multiplex PCR, the repertoire was profiled, and TCRdb retains in-frame clones only, with some absent. The sample lists about 250,000 clones, around 83% occurring once. The rearrangement joins TRBV15 to TRBJ1-5; no clear D gene. The sequence was collected from a woman aged 40 to 55 who had recovered from COVID-19. Sequencing used peripheral blood. CDR3 amino acids: CATSRDLGLNQPQHF. The CDR3 DNA follows: TGTGCCACCAGCAGAGATCTAGGTCTCAATCAGCCCCAGCATTTT.